What follows are 9 T cell receptor beta chains derived from one specimen sequenced in a study of T cell clonality in common variable immunodeficiency. Method: immunoSEQ multiplex PCR; TCRdb's copy keeps in-frame clones and lacks some. The sample includes about 35,000 clones, none of them occurring once. The specimen sequenced was peripheral blood mononuclear cells. The source of these receptors is a person aged 18 to 70 in good health.

In this sample, this clone turned up a few times. The read terminates 3 residues ahead of where the CDR3 ends, so the germline J gene completes it. The V gene is TRBV2, the J gene TRBJ2-4; 11 bases are shared with TRBD2. After removal of 9 bases from V and 8 bases from J, the junction contained 6 bases not matched to a gene. CDR3 length: 13 residues. CDR1 and CDR2 (germline): SNHLY, FYNNEI. The CDR3 sequence is CASSPSGRYIQYF. The sequenced CDR3 bases are TGTGCCAGTAGCCCTAGCGGGAGGTACATT.

This clone was counted ten times or more. The sequenced CDR3 bases are TGTGCCAGCAGCCAAGAGTCGAGGAAA. It yields the protein CASSQESRK. The full CDR3 sequence reads CASSQESRKLFF. V is TRBV14 and J is TRBJ1-4; D is undetermined. The CDR3 end falls 3 residues outside the read, so it is completed with the germline J gene. Germline V gene data show CDR1 as SGHDN and CDR2 as FVKESK. This CDR3 is 12 amino acids long.

This clone has ten or more counts. Read data end 3 residues before the CDR3 end; the end is taken from the germline J gene. The rearrangement uses TRBV7-9 and TRBJ1-4; D remains unclear. Per the germline V gene, CDR1 is SEHNR and CDR2 is FQNEAQ (reference sequence). Deletions cut 5 bases from V and 8 bases from J, with 15 bases between. The CDR3 is made up of 14 amino acids. Partial CDR3 DNA: TGTGCCAGCAGCAACTGGGTTCTGGGCGAAAAA. Translating gives CASSNWVLGEK. The CDR3 reads in full as CASSNWVLGEKLFF. Looking up the rest from reference TRBV7-9 and TRBJ1-4 gives the full variable domain: DTGVSQNPRHKITKRGQNVTFRCDPISEHNRLYWYRQTLGQGPEFLTYFQNEAQLEKSRLLSDRFSAERPKGSFSTLEIQRTEQGDSAMYLCASSNWVLGEKLFFGSGTQLSVL.

There are many counts of this clone. CDR3 DNA (partial): TGTGCCAGCAGCCCACCCGACAACACAGATACG. It is translated as CASSPPDNTDT. The full CDR3 sequence reads CASSPPDNTDTQYF. The rearrangement uses TRBV9 and TRBJ2-3, with D unclear. The CDR3 is cut off 3 residues early in the read; its end comes from the germline J gene. V was cut by 4 bases and J by 2 bases, with 11 bases left in between. This CDR3 spans 14 amino acids. CDR1 and CDR2 (germline): SGDLS, YYNGEE.

This clone was seen repeatedly, ten times or more. The sequenced CDR3 bases are TGTGCCAGCAATAAAGGGGGACCCTACTACAATGAG. Protein: CASNKGGPYYNE. The entire CDR3 protein is CASNKGGPYYNEQFF. The chain is built from TRBV11-3 and TRBJ2-1; D perhaps matches TRBD1 (6 bases). The CDR3 end falls 3 residues outside the read, so it is completed with the germline J gene. V was pared by 7 bases and J by 3 bases, with 16 bases between. Germline values: CDR1 SGHNT, CDR2 YENEEA. The CDR3 totals 15 residues.

This clone was seen more than once but under ten times. The DNA ends 3 residues before the CDR3 does, and the rest of the CDR3 is filled in from the germline J gene. The chain carries TRBV19 and TRBJ2-3, with D perhaps matching TRBD1 (8 bases). The CDR3 is 16 residues long. Germline V lookup: CDR1 LNHDA, CDR2 SQIVND (reference sequence). Partial CDR3 DNA: TGTGCCAGTAGCAGTCTACAGGGGGGGGGCAATCAGCCG. Translating it yields CASSSLQGGGNQP. The whole CDR3 region reads CASSSLQGGGNQPQYF.

This clone was found a few times. A much larger clonotype is one base distant, so this may be a read error. Sequencing ends 3 residues short of the CDR3 end; the germline J gene provides the rest. The sample holds other DNA sequences that translate to the same CDR3. V is TRBV2 and J is TRBJ1-3, with 7 bases that match TRBD1. CDR3 length: 14 residues. The germline gives CDR1 SNHLY, CDR2 FYNNEI. The CDR3 region is CASSLQGTGNTIYF. The covered CDR3 bases are TGTGCCAGCAGCTTACAGGGGACTGGAAACACT.

This clone has at least ten counts. The read ends 3 residues before the CDR3 terminus; that terminus is restored from the germline J gene. This chain links TRBV2 with TRBJ2-7; TRBD2 agrees at 14 bases. The CDR3 extends over 17 amino acids. Germline V gene data show CDR1 as SNHLY and CDR2 as FYNNEI. The DNA read from the CDR3 is TGTGCTAACACAGGGGGGACTAGCGGGAGTCGCTCCTACGAG. Translation: CANTGGTSGSRSYE. The whole CDR3 is CANTGGTSGSRSYEQYF.

This clone appeared a few times. The read is 3 residues too short to cover the CDR3 end, so that end is filled in from the germline J gene. This chain links TRBV6-1 with TRBJ1-2, with TRBD1 identical over 7 bases. CDR1 is MNHNS, CDR2 SASEGT, per germline. CDR3 length: 16 amino acids. CDR3 protein: CASSESAVDRYNDYTF. The CDR3 DNA, read in part, is TGTGCCAGCAGTGAAAGTGCGGTGGACAGGTACAATGAC.